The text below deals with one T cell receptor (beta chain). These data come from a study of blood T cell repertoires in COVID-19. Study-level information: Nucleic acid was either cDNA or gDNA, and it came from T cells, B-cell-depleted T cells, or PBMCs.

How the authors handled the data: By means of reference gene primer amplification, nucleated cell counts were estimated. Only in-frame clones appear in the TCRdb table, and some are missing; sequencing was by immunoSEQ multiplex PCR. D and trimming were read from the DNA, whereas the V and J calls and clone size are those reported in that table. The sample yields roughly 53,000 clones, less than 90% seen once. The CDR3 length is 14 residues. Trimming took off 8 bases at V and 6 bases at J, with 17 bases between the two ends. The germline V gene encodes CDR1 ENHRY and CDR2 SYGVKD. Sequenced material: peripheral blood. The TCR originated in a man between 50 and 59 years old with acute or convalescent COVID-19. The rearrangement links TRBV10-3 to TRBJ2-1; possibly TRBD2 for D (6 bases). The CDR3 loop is CAIWRGAGSNEQFF. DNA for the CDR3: TGTGCCATCTGGAGGGGCGCCGGTTCCAATGAGCAGTTCTTC.